This T cell receptor beta chain was profiled in a study of identical twins. The CDR3 is made up of 13 amino acids. V shed 3 bases and J shed 9 bases, with 9 bases lying between them. The germline V gene has CDR1 SGHDN and CDR2 FVKESK. Each CDR3 protein is one row after TCRdb ran MiXCR on the 5' RACE reads. The sample comprises 700,000 or so distinct CDR3 sequences, under 9% of which are singletons, and more than 0.75% rests with the top ten. The same data also contributed to another study, on yellow fever vaccine responses in identical twins. That work contributes: Convergence reportedly seemed to mark part of the twins' vaccine T cell response, with personalization marking the rest.

This sequence was found in a woman younger than 35 in good health. Sequenced material: PBMCs. The genes are TRBV14 and TRBJ1-6; no firm D call. In DNA, the CDR3 is TGTGCCAGCAGCCATTCGACGGGTTCACCCCTCCACTTT. It translates to CASSHSTGSPLHF.